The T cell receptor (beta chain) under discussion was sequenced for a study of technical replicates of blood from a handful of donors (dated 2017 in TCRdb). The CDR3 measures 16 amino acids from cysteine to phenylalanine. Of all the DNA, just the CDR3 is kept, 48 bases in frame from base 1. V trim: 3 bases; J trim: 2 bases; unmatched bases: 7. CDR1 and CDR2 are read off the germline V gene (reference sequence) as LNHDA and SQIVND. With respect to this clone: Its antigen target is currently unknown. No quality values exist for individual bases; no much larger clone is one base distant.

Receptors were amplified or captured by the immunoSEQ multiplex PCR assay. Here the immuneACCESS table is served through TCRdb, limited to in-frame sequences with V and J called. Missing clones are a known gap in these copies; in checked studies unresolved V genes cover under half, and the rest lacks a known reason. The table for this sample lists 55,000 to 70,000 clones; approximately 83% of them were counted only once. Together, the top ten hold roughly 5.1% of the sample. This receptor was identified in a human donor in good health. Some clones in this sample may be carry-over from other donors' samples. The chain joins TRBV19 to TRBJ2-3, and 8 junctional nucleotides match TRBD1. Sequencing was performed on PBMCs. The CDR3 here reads CASSIQGAPFTDTQYF. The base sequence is TGTGCCAGTAGTATCCAGGGGGCCCCTTTCACAGATACGCAGTATTTT.